These 5 T cell receptor beta chains share one sample of origin, sequenced in a study of cytomegalovirus exposure and HLA in healthy donors (dated by TCRdb to about 2017). Receptor libraries were prepared by the immunoSEQ multiplex PCR assay. For the multiplex PCR, a mixture combining 60 forward primers for TCR Vbeta segments and 13 reverse primers for TCR Jbeta segments was used. Held by TCRdb, this immuneACCESS table contains in-frame sequences only and omits some clones. Under half of the omission traces to an unresolved V gene where checked; the cause of the rest is unknown. The table of this sample itemizes approximately 72,000 clones. The ten largest make up 2.5% to 3% of the sample. The sample comprised PBMCs. Receptors originate from a man between 35 and 55 years old in good health and CMV-seronegative.

V and J are TRBV7-8 and TRBJ1-1; 10 bases align to TRBD1. Germline V lookup: CDR1 SGHVS, CDR2 FQNEAQ. The CDR3 sequence is 13 residues long. V lost 5 bases to trimming and J lost 4 bases; unmatched junction nucleotides: 1. This CDR3 is CASSRDRGTEAFF. The CDR3 DNA sequence: TGTGCCAGCAGCAGGGACAGGGGCACTGAAGCTTTCTTT.

The CDR3 is CASSLVRRLSGANVLTF. In DNA, the CDR3 is TGTGCCAGCAGCTTAGTTCGGAGGTTATCTGGGGCCAACGTCCTGACTTTC. The V call is TRBV7-2, the J call TRBJ2-6, with D possibly matching TRBD2 (5 bases). V was clipped by 1 base and J by 1 base, with 11 bases between them. Germline V lookup: CDR1 SGHTA, CDR2 FQGNSA. The CDR3 runs 17 residues.

The rearrangement links TRBV9 to TRBJ1-3; 7 nucleotides agree with TRBD1. Germline V gene lookup returns CDR1 SGDLS and CDR2 YYNGEE. This CDR3 contains 18 residues. J lost 1 base, V lost 2 bases, and 12 bases had no gene match. CDR3 sequence (DNA): TGTGCCAGCAGCGTCGGAGGTCAGGGGGACCCATCTGGAAACACCATATATTTT. The encoded protein is CASSVGGQGDPSGNTIYF.

V gene TRBV25-1 combines with J gene TRBJ2-7; TRBD1 agrees at 10 bases. Germline V CDR1 and CDR2: MGHDK, SYGVNS. Trimming at V came to 4 bases and at J to 7 bases, leaving 7 bases not matched to a gene. CDR3 length: 14 residues. The chain's CDR3 is CASSVGTGVGEQYF. CDR3 nucleotide sequence: TGTGCCAGCAGTGTGGGGACAGGGGTTGGGGAGCAGTACTTC.

CDR3 in amino acids: CATSGGYEGDTEAFF. The DNA of the CDR3 is TGTGCCACCAGCGGAGGTTACGAGGGGGACACTGAAGCTTTCTTT. The chain joins TRBV15 to TRBJ1-1; D perhaps matches TRBD1 (6 bases). The CDR3 consists of 15 residues. Germline V gives CDR1 LNHNV, CDR2 YYDKDF (reference sequence). Trimming removed 5 bases at V and 3 bases at J, with 16 bases between.